Sequencing of this T cell receptor (beta chain) was carried out in a study of shared clonotypes between healthy human individuals (TCRdb year 2020). Looking at the study overall: The cohort included three men and a couple of women between 18 and 49 years of age. Per donor, three plates each were used for CD4 naive and CD4 memory, two for CD8 naive, and one for CD8 memory. The study deeply sequenced blood TCR repertoires of several healthy adults to estimate repertoire size and the extent of clonotype sharing between individuals. To increase sequencing depth and limit assay-specific biases, TCR repertoire library preparation and sequencing were carried out by different laboratories using diverse techniques. Leukapheresis yielded between about 0.94 and 8.9 billion PBMCs per donor. The paper's findings and limits, for the study overall: The genetic and exposure-history diversity represented was limited by the small number of donors. Naive subsets generally had larger estimated clonotype richness than memory subsets did. Compared with non-shared clonotypes, the clonotypes found in all four sorted-subset donors had higher generation probabilities. Sampling was restricted to blood, and TCR repertoires in tissues likely differ from the TCR repertoires found in blood. When a few donors were compared, the shared fraction of clonotypes was about 5% for naive CD4, more than 3% for naive CD8, roughly 2.5% for memory CD4, and around 0.37% for memory CD8. Pairwise subsampling led to the expectation that sequencing depth would affect the degree of clonotype sharing among donors. Incomplete sequencing was indicated by rarefaction of sorted-subset datasets, despite the large sequencing depth.

Concerning this clone itself: What antigen it recognizes has not been identified. Per-base quality was not reported, and no clone a single base away is much larger than it.

The CDR3 measures 15 amino acids from cysteine to phenylalanine. Of the read, only the CDR3 DNA is kept; its 45 bases are in frame from base 1. Sequences LNHDA (CDR1) and SQIVND (CDR2) are obtained from the germline V gene (reference sequence). The trim is 5 bases for V and 3 bases for J, with a gap of 16 bases between the germline ends. The donors were healthy, HIV-negative adults with no recently reported acute infections or vaccinations. Every donor was a Caucasian adult residing in Nashville, Tennessee, USA. Magnetic negative selection was used to enrich CD4+ T cells, after which naive cells were positively selected on CD45RA and the negative fraction became the memory subset. Blood was obtained by leukapheresis, after which PBMCs were separated by Ficoll-Histopaque density gradient centrifugation and cryopreserved in liquid nitrogen vapor phase. Purity and quantity of every magnetically sorted T cell population were checked by analytical flow cytometry. Each sorted fraction had its genomic DNA isolated and then quantified by UV absorbance on a Nanodrop 2000c.

TCR CDR3 regions were amplified from genomic DNA by multiplex PCR using the deep immunoSEQ assay. Extracted genomic DNA from each cell subset was distributed evenly across all wells of several immunoSEQ 96-well plates, and each plate was treated as a replicate. For sorted subsets, roughly 200 ng of genomic DNA, equivalent to around 31,000 T cell genomes, went into each replicate PCR. Purified libraries were measured with a Qubit 3.0 fluorometer, size-checked on a Bioanalyzer 2100, and measured again with the KAPA Library Quantification kit. A separate single-read 150-cycle Illumina NextSeq 550 flow cell was used to sequence each immunoSEQ 96-well plate. The published analysis was carried out like this. Because only junctional sequences without quality scores were contained in the immunoSEQ output, filtering matching that applied to full-length reads could not be performed. To assign V/J genes and CDR3, sequences were annotated against IMGT germline references using PyIR, a Python wrapper for IgBLAST v1.9. Reads with weak V/J assignments (E-value above 1e-6), missing CDR3, stop codons, out-of-frame junctions, or ambiguous translated residues were removed. V3J clonotypes were defined as sequences sharing an identical inferred V gene, J gene, and CDR3 amino acid sequence. Percentage overlap between repertoires was calculated by dividing the number of shared unique clonotypes by the size of the smaller repertoire. Richness of each repertoire was evaluated using RTK rarefaction, the Chao1 estimator, and Recon v2.1 estimates of unobserved clonotypes. Generation probabilities for all TCRbeta clonotypes obtained by the gDNA method from several donors were computed using OLGA. TCRdb carries this immuneACCESS record with in-frame sequences only. Its versions omit some clonotypes, under half of them owing to an unresolved V gene in the studies checked, with the rest unexplained. Clone size and V and J calls were adopted from that table, with D and trimming inferred from the DNA. The sample table lists approximately 250,000 clones, 60% to 80% of them with a count of one. The leading ten clones occupy around 10% of the sample.

Sequenced material: memory CD4+ T cells sorted from blood. The sample's cell subset or site label, decoded: CD45RA-negative fraction. This sequence uses TRBV19 and TRBJ1-2; a tentative D match to TRBD1 spans 6 bases. The clonotype originates from a man aged 25 to 40 in good health. For the CDR3, the sequence is CASSEPGAGHYGYTF. The sequenced DNA: TGTGCCAGTAGTGAGCCGGGGGCAGGGCACTATGGCTACACCTTC.